These T cell receptor beta chains were read from a single sample in a study of T cell repertoires in cytomegalovirus infection. MiXCR, run by TCRdb on the reads, gives a single entry per CDR3 protein. This table holds under 350,000 distinct CDR3 sequences, roughly 9.3% found once. Sequenced input: PBMCs. All receptors derive from a human donor in good health (CMV status not recorded). Some clones in this sample may be carry-over from other donors' samples. CDR3s include the opening cysteine and the closing phenylalanine or tryptophan. D genes are given only for firm matches. Not every row has a clone size; where given, it reads once, few, many or a size class.

j_call d_call clone_size v_call cdr3_aa cdr3_nt
TRBJ1-6 TRBD1 many TRBV28 CASSFSGTGSSPLHF TGTGCCAGCAGTTTCTCCGGGACAGGGAGCTCACCCCTCCACTTT
TRBJ2-5 TRBD1 - TRBV20-1 CSARQGLRETQYF TGCAGTGCGAGACAGGGTCTGCGAGAGACCCAGTACTTC
TRBJ2-2 - few TRBV28 CASSQQWATGELFF TGTGCCAGCAGTCAACAGTGGGCGACCGGGGAGCTGTTTTTT
TRBJ2-7 - few TRBV27 CATMAGASYEQYF TGTGCCACGATGGCGGGGGCCTCCTACGAGCAGTACTTC
TRBJ2-7 - many TRBV20-1 CSALGGSSYEQYF TGCAGTGCCCTAGGGGGGTCGAGCTACGAGCAGTACTTC
TRBJ2-5 TRBD2 many TRBV6-5 CASSAPGGQETQYF TGTGCCAGCAGCGCACCGGGGGGGCAAGAGACCCAGTACTTC
TRBJ1-2 - many TRBV6-1 CASSSTSFNYGYTF TGTGCCAGCAGTTCCACATCCTTTAACTATGGCTACACCTTC
TRBJ2-1 TRBD2 - TRBV9 CASSLSGTSGGSSYNEQFF TGTGCCAGCAGCCTTAGTGGGACTAGCGGGGGAAGCTCCTACAATGAGCAGTTCTTC
TRBJ1-1 - - TRBV5-1 CASSLGGGPKDTEAFF TGCGCCAGCAGCTTGGGAGGGGGGCCAAAGGACACTGAAGCTTTCTTT
TRBJ1-1 TRBD1 many TRBV19 CASSQQGAGTEAFF TGTGCCAGTAGTCAACAGGGGGCTGGCACTGAAGCTTTCTTT
TRBJ2-2 - many TRBV28 CASSSPGLGRTGELFF TGTGCCAGCAGTTCGCCGGGACTTGGGAGGACCGGGGAGCTGTTTTTT
TRBJ2-7 - many TRBV7-8 CASSFDTAYEQYF TGTGCCAGCAGCTTCGACACCGCCTACGAGCAGTACTTC
TRBJ2-5 - many TRBV5-1 CASSTRPAQETQYF TGCGCCAGCAGCACCCGCCCCGCCCAAGAGACCCAGTACTTC
TRBJ1-5 - many TRBV7-2 CASSLNPPSNNQPQHF TGTGCCAGCAGCTTAAACCCTCCTTCGAACAATCAGCCCCAGCATTTT
TRBJ2-5 TRBD2 many TRBV28 CASSLTSGGGQYQETQYF TGTGCCAGCAGTTTAACTAGCGGGGGGGGCCAGTACCAAGAGACCCAGTACTTC
TRBJ2-7 TRBD1 few TRBV10-3 CAISRTGGEFYEQYF TGTGCCATCAGCCGGACAGGGGGCGAATTCTACGAGCAGTACTTC
TRBJ2-5 TRBD2 - TRBV7-8 CASSLILAGRQENQYF TGTGCCAGCAGCTTAATACTAGCGGGGAGACAAGAGAACCAGTACTTC
TRBJ2-1 - - TRBV9 CASSVASGSEQFF TGTGCCAGCAGCGTAGCTTCGGGGAGTGAGCAGTTCTTC
TRBJ1-6 TRBD1 - TRBV28 CASSLANQGGSRHF TGTGCCAGCAGTTTAGCCAATCAGGGGGGATCCCGCCACTTT
TRBJ2-3 - few TRBV5-1 CASSAWSTDTDTQYF TGCGCCAGCAGCGCCTGGTCGACGGACACAGATACGCAGTATTTT
TRBJ2-3 - many TRBV29-1 CSGSGHPSTDTQYF TGCAGCGGGTCGGGACACCCTAGCACAGATACGCAGTATTTT
TRBJ1-1 - - TRBV5-1 CASSSELNTEAFF TGCGCCAGCAGCTCGGAGTTGAACACTGAAGCTTTCTTT
TRBJ2-1 TRBD1 many TRBV20-1 CSARDLQGASYEQFF TGCAGTGCTAGAGATCTACAGGGGGCAAGTTATGAGCAGTTCTTC
TRBJ2-5 - many TRBV5-6 CASSSESTQETQYF TGTGCCAGCAGCTCCGAATCGACCCAAGAGACCCAGTACTTC
TRBJ2-3 TRBD2 few TRBV29-1 CSVGRGGPDTQYF TGCAGCGTTGGGCGGGGGGGCCCAGATACGCAGTATTTT
TRBJ1-5 TRBD1 few TRBV7-9 CASSFEQGGNQPQHF TGTGCCAGCAGCTTCGAGCAGGGGGGCAATCAGCCCCAGCATTTT
TRBJ1-5 - many TRBV28 CASSRRQGGNQPQHF TGTGCCAGCAGTCGACGCCAGGGAGGCAATCAGCCCCAGCATTTT
TRBJ2-3 TRBD2 few TRBV6-6 CASSYPTKAGFDTQYF TGTGCCAGCAGTTACCCGACTAAAGCGGGGTTTGATACGCAGTATTTT
TRBJ2-6 - - TRBV2 CASTIDSSGANVLTF TGTGCCAGCACTATAGACAGCTCTGGGGCCAACGTCCTGACTTTC
TRBJ2-3 TRBD1 - TRBV5-1 CASSFGQDTDTQYF TGCGCCAGCAGCTTCGGACAGGACACAGATACGCAGTATTTT
TRBJ2-5 - many TRBV7-6 CASAEHRKETQYF TGTGCCAGCGCGGAACACAGAAAAGAGACCCAGTACTTC
TRBJ1-6 - many TRBV7-2 CASSSTVNSPLHF TGTGCCAGCAGCTCAACAGTGAATTCACCCCTCCACTTT
TRBJ2-1 TRBD2 - TRBV7-3 CASRRGGLYNEQFF TGTGCCAGTCGCCGGGGGGGGCTATACAATGAGCAGTTCTTC
TRBJ2-3 - many TRBV7-2 CASSLAPGTHTDTQYF TGTGCCAGCAGCTTAGCCCCGGGGACTCACACAGATACGCAGTATTTT
TRBJ1-2 TRBD1 many TRBV7-2 CASSRTGEGYGYTF TGTGCCAGCAGCCGGACAGGGGAGGGCTATGGCTACACCTTC
TRBJ2-1 - many TRBV6-2/TRBV6-3 CASSYSARTDYNEQFF TGTGCCAGCAGTTACTCAGCTCGGACTGACTACAATGAGCAGTTCTTC
TRBJ2-5 - many TRBV28 CASSRGGVQETQYF TGTGCCAGCAGTAGAGGAGGGGTCCAAGAGACCCAGTACTTC
TRBJ2-1 - many TRBV12-3/TRBV12-4 CASSLRGDLSYNEQFF TGTGCCAGCAGTTTAAGGGGGGACCTCTCCTACAATGAGCAGTTCTTC
TRBJ1-2 TRBD1 - TRBV6-5 CASSYEQGARGYTF TGTGCCAGCAGTTACGAACAGGGGGCGCGTGGCTACACCTTC
TRBJ2-2 TRBD1 many TRBV2 CASAGQANTGELFF TGTGCCAGTGCGGGACAGGCGAACACCGGGGAGCTGTTTTTT
TRBJ1-1 - many TRBV3-1 CASSQVLLAMNTEAFF TGTGCCAGCAGCCAAGTCCTCCTGGCCATGAACACTGAAGCTTTCTTT
TRBJ1-4 TRBD1 - TRBV20-1 CSARDRGRAEKLFF TGCAGTGCTAGAGACAGGGGGCGCGCTGAAAAACTGTTTTTT
TRBJ2-2 - - TRBV12-3/TRBV12-4 CASTRRGGANTGELFF TGTGCCAGCACCCGGAGGGGGGGCGCGAACACCGGGGAGCTGTTTTTT
TRBJ1-1 - many TRBV7-9 CASSPQGGGGTEAFF TGTGCCAGCAGCCCGCAGGGAGGTGGAGGTACTGAAGCTTTCTTT
TRBJ2-5 - many TRBV5-1 CASRMQETQYF TGCGCCAGCAGAATGCAAGAGACCCAGTACTTC
TRBJ1-1 - few TRBV19 CASREGVVNTEAFF TGTGCCAGTAGGGAGGGAGTGGTGAACACTGAAGCTTTCTTT
TRBJ1-6 - many TRBV14 CASSPWTDNSPLHF TGTGCCAGCAGCCCCTGGACAGATAATTCACCCCTCCACTTT
TRBJ2-6 - few TRBV20-1 CSASGAGHPGANVLTF TGCAGTGCTAGTGGGGCAGGGCATCCTGGGGCCAACGTCCTGACTTTC
TRBJ1-2 - - TRBV20-1 CSASSPAGGYTF TGCAGTGCTAGTTCCCCGGCGGGAGGCTACACCTTC
TRBJ1-2 - many TRBV5-4 CASSLVRDPMIGYTF TGTGCCAGCAGCTTGGTCCGAGATCCTATGATAGGCTACACCTTC
TRBJ2-3 - few TRBV10-3 CAISEPTRTTDTQYF TGTGCCATCAGTGAGCCCACCCGCACCACAGATACGCAGTATTTT
TRBJ2-6 - many TRBV28 CASSLVYLSGANVLTF TGTGCCAGCAGTTTAGTTTATCTCTCTGGGGCCAACGTCCTGACTTTC
TRBJ2-1 - many TRBV24-1 CATSEEWGRGEQFF TGTGCCACCAGTGAGGAGTGGGGTAGAGGTGAGCAGTTCTTC
TRBJ2-2 - once TRBV5-4 CASSLPLVGTGELFF TGTGCCAGCAGCTTGCCATTGGTGGGCACCGGGGAGCTGTTTTTT
TRBJ2-1 - few TRBV25-1 CASGDFEQFF TGTGCCAGCGGGGACTTTGAGCAGTTCTTC
TRBJ1-5 - many TRBV12-3/TRBV12-4 CASRPDSSNQPQHF TGTGCCAGCAGACCGGACAGTAGTAATCAGCCCCAGCATTTT
TRBJ2-3 - many TRBV7-9 CASMTLGTDTQYF TGTGCCAGCATGACTTTAGGCACAGATACGCAGTATTTT
TRBJ1-3 - many TRBV7-9 CASSLVGSSGNTIYF TGTGCCAGCAGCTTAGTAGGCAGCTCTGGAAACACCATATATTTT
TRBJ1-5 - many TRBV19 CASTAVDNSNQPQHF TGTGCCAGTACCGCGGTGGATAATAGCAATCAGCCCCAGCATTTT